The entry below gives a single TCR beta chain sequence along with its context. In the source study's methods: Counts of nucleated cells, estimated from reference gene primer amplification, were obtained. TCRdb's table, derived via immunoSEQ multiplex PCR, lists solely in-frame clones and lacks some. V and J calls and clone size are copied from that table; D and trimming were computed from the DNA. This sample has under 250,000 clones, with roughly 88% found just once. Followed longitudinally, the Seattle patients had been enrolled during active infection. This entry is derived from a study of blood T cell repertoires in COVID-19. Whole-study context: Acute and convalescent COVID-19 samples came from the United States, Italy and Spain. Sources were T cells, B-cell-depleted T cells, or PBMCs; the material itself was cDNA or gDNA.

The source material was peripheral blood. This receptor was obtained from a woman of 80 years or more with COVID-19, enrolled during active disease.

DNA of the CDR3: TGTGCCAGCAGCTTGGAAGGGGTGGGCAGGATATATTTT. It is translated as CASSLEGVGRIYF. The V and J genes are TRBV7-2 and TRBJ1-3; D possibly corresponds to TRBD1 (5 bases). The germline V gene has CDR1 SGHTA and CDR2 FQGNSA. The CDR3 consists of 13 residues. V was cut by 3 bases and J by 13 bases, with 16 bases left in between.